The clone carrying this T cell receptor (beta chain) has just a few counts. Its antigen remains unknown. This sample stems from a study of T cell repertoires in cytomegalovirus infection. TCRdb fed the reads into MiXCR, producing one record per CDR3 protein. The sample has about 310,000 distinct CDR3 sequences; roughly 25% are singletons. The CDR3 loop spans 15 amino acids. CDR1 and CDR2 (germline): MDHEN, SYDVKM. With V trimmed by 6 bases and J by 4 bases, 7 bases remained unmatched. V usage is TRBV28 and J usage is TRBJ1-5, with 9 bases matching TRBD1. This sequence originates from a human donor in good health (CMV status not recorded). Some clones in this sample may be carry-over from other donors' samples. Specimen: cultured PBMCs, collected from culture after CMV antigen stimulation. CDR3 DNA: TGTGCCAGCAGCTGGACAGGACAGGGGAATCAGCCCCAGCATTTT. Its translation: CASSWTGQGNQPQHF. Full variable domain (rest looked up from reference TRBV28 and TRBJ1-5): DVKVTQSSRYLVKRTGEKVFLECVQDMDHENMFWYRQDPGLGLRLIYFSYDVKMKEKGDIPEGYSVSREKKERFSLILESASTNQTSMYLCASSWTGQGNQPQHFGDGTRLSIL.